One and the same sample provided the 14 T cell receptor beta chains below, sequenced in a study of post-analysis software for immune sequencing data. The study's findings and limits: Four or five TRBV segments were significantly more frequent in patients than in controls. TRBV5-6, TRBV5-1 and TRBV20-1 were among these segments.

Included in the TCR beta cDNA libraries were unique molecular identifiers. TCRdb called the PCR reads again in MiXCR, with one record for every CDR3 protein. The sample holds 350,000 to 450,000 distinct CDR3 sequences, about a third seen once. Their antigens remain unidentified. The sample taken for sequencing was blood. These receptors all come from a girl aged 10 to 17 with multiple sclerosis.

This chain joins TRBV7-2 and TRBJ2-3; TRBD2 agrees at 15 bases. Germline trimming cut 3 bases from V and 2 bases from J; bases unmatched to any gene: 6. The CDR3 length is 18 residues. CDR1 is SGHTA, CDR2 FQGNSA, per germline. This CDR3 is CASSLRRTSGGVTDTQYF. CDR3 nucleotide sequence: TGTGCCAGCAGCTTGCGCCGGACTAGCGGGGGGGTCACAGATACGCAGTATTTT.

This chain links TRBV29-1 with TRBJ1-1, with D hard to call. This CDR3 region has 11 residues. Germline values: CDR1 SQVTM, CDR2 ANQGSEA. Trimming shortened V by 4 bases and J by 2 bases, and 5 bases separated the two germline ends. The chain's CDR3 is CSVAANTEAFF. In DNA, the CDR3 is TGCAGCGTTGCTGCTAACACTGAAGCTTTCTTT.

The V call is TRBV20-1, the J call TRBJ2-5, with 10 bases aligning to TRBD2. The CDR3 has 14 residues. The V segment lost 6 bases and the J segment 2 bases; nucleotides outside the gene matches: 6. Germline V lookup: CDR1 DFQATT, CDR2 SNEGSKA (reference sequence). The CDR3 DNA reads TGCAGTGCAAATAGCGGGGGGCGTCAAGAGACCCAGTACTTC. Residues: CSANSGGRQETQYF.

This chain links TRBV27 with TRBJ2-3, with D unresolved. CDR1 is MNHEY and CDR2 is SMNVEV in the germline V gene (reference sequence). V lost 5 bases, J lost 1 base, and 16 bases lay in between. The CDR3 contains 16 residues. Here the CDR3 reads CASSPLPISGTDTQYF. CDR3 coding DNA: TGTGCCAGCAGTCCCTTACCCATCTCGGGCACAGATACGCAGTATTTT.

This clonotype was seen a handful of times. V usage is TRBV5-1 and J usage is TRBJ2-1; 8 bases line up with TRBD1. J gave up 6 bases and V 4 bases, and 6 bases lay outside the gene matches. CDR3 length: 14 amino acids. Per germline, CDR1 SGHRS and CDR2 YFSETQ. CDR3 nucleotides: TGCGCCAGCAGCCCCGGACAGGGAAGCAATGAGCAGTTCTTC. It translates to CASSPGQGSNEQFF.

The chain uses TRBV7-9 and TRBJ2-2; 7 positions agree with TRBD2. This CDR3 is built from 17 residues. J lost 0 bases, V lost 2 bases, and 6 bases had no gene match. Germline V CDR1 and CDR2: SEHNR, FQNEAQ (reference sequence). CDR3 DNA: TGTGCCAGCAGCTTAAGGGATGCGGGGGCGAACACCGGGGAGCTGTTTTTT. It encodes CASSLRDAGANTGELFF.

The chain recombines TRBV5-8 with TRBJ2-5; D might be TRBD1 (6 bases). The DNA end favors TRBJ2-7, so the J call may be wrong. Germline V gene sequence: CDR1 SGHTS, CDR2 YDEGEE. CDR3 length equals 18 residues. DNA of the CDR3: TGTGCCAGCAGCTCCTTGATGGGAACAGGGAAATGGATCAGCGAGCAGTACTTC. Protein: CASSSLMGTGKWISEQYF.

The chain is built from TRBV7-6 and TRBJ2-1; 9 positions match TRBD2. CDR3 length: 17 amino acids. The trim removed 5 bases at V and 1 base at J, leaving 9 bases unmatched. CDR1 and CDR2 from the germline V gene are SGHVS and FNYEAQ. DNA of the CDR3: TGTGCCAGCAGCCCCAGTGGCGGGGGGGCATCCTACAATGAGCAGTTCTTC. The encoded protein is CASSPSGGGASYNEQFF.

The chain has TRBV7-6 and TRBJ2-5; 12 positions agree with TRBD2. The DNA end lines up better with TRBJ2-7; the J call may be wrong. The CDR3 has 14 residues. Germline CDR1 SGHVS, CDR2 FNYEAQ. The CDR3 sequence is CASSRGLAGYEQYF. CDR3 sequence (DNA): TGTGCCAGCAGCCGCGGACTAGCGGGGTACGAGCAGTACTTC.

On this clonotype: One end of the junction does not line up with germline, which may come from a read error. J is TRBJ2-5 and V is TRBV7-6; D gene unclear. The CDR3 covers 13 residues. Germline CDR1 and CDR2: SGHVS and FNYEAQ. Here the CDR3 reads CASGLGLQETQYF. DNA of the CDR3: TGTGCCAGCGGCTTAGGTCTCCAAGAGACCCAGTACTTC.

The chain employs TRBV24-1 and TRBJ2-2; maybe TRBD1 (5 bases). CDR1 is KGHDR and CDR2 is SFDVKD in the germline V gene. The CDR3 length is 13 residues. V lost 9 bases to trimming and J lost 1 base, with 8 bases between them. CDR3 in amino acids: CATRQRNTGELFF. CDR3 coding DNA: TGTGCCACCCGACAGAGGAACACCGGGGAGCTGTTTTTT.

The chain has TRBV7-2 and TRBJ2-1, with 7 bases aligning to TRBD2. V shed 6 bases, J shed 6 bases, and the junction held 17 bases outside the gene matches. The CDR3 spans 17 residues. Germline assignment: CDR1 SGHTA and CDR2 FQGNSA. CDR3 sequence reads: CASRTGIAERGGNEQFF. The CDR3 DNA sequence: TGTGCCAGCAGGACGGGGATAGCGGAGCGGGGCGGCAATGAGCAGTTCTTC.

V usage is TRBV20-1 and J usage is TRBJ1-1; TRBD1 agrees at 7 bases. The CDR3 is 13 residues long. Looked up from germline, CDR1 is DFQATT and CDR2 is SNEGSKA (reference sequence). V shed 4 bases, J shed 0 bases, and the junction held 2 bases outside the gene matches. The CDR3 loop is CSATRGVNTEAFF. DNA for the CDR3: TGCAGTGCTACCAGGGGGGTGAACACTGAAGCTTTCTTT.

The chain carries TRBV7-2 and TRBJ2-2; the match to TRBD2 covers 7 bases. There are 17 residues in the CDR3. Germline V gene lookup returns CDR1 SGHTA and CDR2 FQGNSA. With 0 bases clipped from V and 0 bases from J, the junction kept 4 bases outside the gene matches. CDR3 sequence reads: CASSLAGSGTNTGELFF. The CDR3 nucleotides are TGTGCCAGCAGCTTAGCCGGGAGCGGGACGAACACCGGGGAGCTGTTTTTT.